A single sample is the source of the 15 T cell receptor beta chains below, sequenced in a study of T cells after yellow fever vaccination (dated by TCRdb to between 2017 and 2020). The treatment or condition label for this specimen denotes: live attenuated yellow fever vaccine strain. To prepare the library, 5' RACE was applied. The sequencing machine was an Illumina HiSeq 2500. TCRdb reprocessed the public reads (quality trimming at Q25 with fastp, clone calling with MiXCR) and kept in-frame beta chains. Rows matching on CDR3 protein sequence are summarized as one entry with the most common DNA and genes. This sample gives 500,000 to 650,000 distinct CDR3 sequences in total; 12% of them show up just once. The ten largest clones capture under 15% of the sample. Source: PBMCs, taken on the day of the yellow fever booster vaccination. The origin of the receptors is a young man who received the YFV17D yellow fever vaccine.

In its sample, this clonotype was seen a few times. The CDR3 DNA is TGCAGTGCTAGGGGGACTAGCGGGACAGAGCAGTTCTTC. Translating it yields CSARGTSGTEQFF. The chain links TRBV20-1 to TRBJ2-1; 13 nucleotides line up with TRBD2. V lost 3 bases and J lost 10; bases outside the gene matches: 3. Germline V gene lookup returns CDR1 DFQATT and CDR2 SNEGSKA (reference sequence). The CDR3 is made up of 13 amino acids.

In this sample, this clonotype turned up a few times. CDR3 sequence reads: CATSRGLVEAKNIQYF. CDR3 DNA: TGTGCCACCAGCCGGGGACTAGTTGAGGCCAAAAACATTCAGTACTTC. V usage is TRBV15 and J usage is TRBJ2-4, with TRBD2 identical over 8 bases. Trimming at V came to 5 bases and at J to 1 base, leaving 7 bases not matched to a gene. This CDR3 comprises 16 residues. Germline V lookup: CDR1 LNHNV, CDR2 YYDKDF (reference sequence).

This sequence joins TRBV20-1 and TRBJ2-5, with D possibly called TRBD1 or TRBD2 (5 bases each). The V end was cut by 0 bases, the J end by 1 base, with 12 bases between. CDR3 length equals 15 residues. Germline V gene sequence: CDR1 DFQATT, CDR2 SNEGSKA (reference sequence). CDR3 sequence reads: CSARDMGDLQETQYF. CDR3 coding DNA: TGCAGTGCTAGAGATATGGGGGACCTCCAAGAGACCCAGTACTTC.

This clonotype was seen only a few times. The chain links TRBV30 to TRBJ2-3; D is perhaps TRBD2 (5 bases). Trimming shortened V by 0 bases and J by 1 base, and 23 bases separated the two germline ends. Germline assignment: CDR1 GTSNPN and CDR2 SVGIG (reference sequence). The CDR3 loop spans 19 amino acids. The DNA of the CDR3 is TGTGCCTGGAGTGTATCCGACCCGGTGGACTTAGATGGCACAGATACGCAGTATTTT. Translating gives CAWSVSDPVDLDGTDTQYF.

V usage is TRBV23-1 and J usage is TRBJ2-5; no firm D call. TRBV23-1 is given ORF status, its function remaining uncertain. The CDR3 covers 13 residues. Trimming cost V 8 bases and J 3 bases, with 13 bases left between them. The CDR3 protein is CASPTTGEETQYF. The DNA for the CDR3 is TGCGCCAGCCCCACGACCGGCGAAGAGACCCAGTACTTC.

This clonotype was counted only a few times. V gene TRBV4-2 combines with J gene TRBJ2-1; 9 bases match TRBD1. This CDR3 contains 14 residues. J lost 6 bases, V lost 4 bases, and 4 bases had no gene match. CDR1 is LGHNA and CDR2 is YNFKEQ in the germline V gene. In DNA, the CDR3 is TGTGCCAGCAGCCTTACGGACAGGGGCAATGAGCAGTTCTTC. Its translation: CASSLTDRGNEQFF.

This clonotype occurred many times. This sequence joins TRBV7-9 and TRBJ2-1, with 7 bases fitting TRBD2. The CDR3 is 14 residues long. Germline CDR1 SEHNR, CDR2 FQNEAQ (reference sequence). The V and J ends lost 5 bases and 9 bases, in that order; junction bases with no gene match: 10. The CDR3 region is CASSPTGEGREQFF. DNA of the CDR3: TGTGCCAGCAGCCCCACGGGGGAGGGGCGTGAGCAGTTCTTC.

The CDR3: CASSYSIFATPNQPQHF. The CDR3 DNA follows: TGTGCCAGCAGTTACTCGATTTTCGCCACGCCGAATCAGCCCCAGCATTTT. The chain combines TRBV6-5 with TRBJ1-5; D remains unclear. Trimming shortened V by 0 bases and J by 4 bases, and 16 bases separated the two germline ends. The CDR3 extends over 17 amino acids. Germline V CDR1 and CDR2: MNHEY, SVGAGI.

The chain links TRBV4-3 to TRBJ1-2; tentative D call: TRBD1 (6 bases). The V gene lost 3 bases and the J gene lost 4 bases, with 27 bases spanning the gap. CDR3 length: 19 amino acids. Germline CDR1 reads LGHNA; CDR2 reads YSLEER. The CDR3 bases are TGCGCCAGCAGCCACCTCTCCGGGACAACAGGAGTCGGCTTCTATGGCTACACCTTC. It yields the protein CASSHLSGTTGVGFYGYTF.

This clonotype was counted between two and nine times. The CDR3 nucleotides are TGTGCCAGCAGTCCTCTCTCGGGAACTAGCACAGATACGCAGTATTTT. It encodes CASSPLSGTSTDTQYF. The chain couples TRBV6-5 to TRBJ2-3, with D possibly being TRBD2 (5 bases). The CDR3 covers 16 residues. The V and J ends lost 5 bases and 0 bases respectively, with 15 bases between them. In germline, CDR1 is MNHEY, CDR2 SVGAGI.

Worth noting for this clonotype: A much larger clone is a single base away; this may be a read error. The chain recombines TRBV15 with TRBJ1-5; TRBD1 matches 7 bases. In germline, CDR1 is LNHNV, CDR2 YYDKDF (reference sequence). The V and J ends lost 7 bases and 4 bases, in that order; junction bases with no gene match: 10. CDR3 length equals 15 residues. In DNA, the CDR3 is TGTGCCACCATCAGGATCCGACAGGGAAATCAGCCCCAGCATTTT. Translated, it gives CATIRIRQGNQPQHF.

There are a few counts of this clonotype. J is TRBJ1-5 and V is TRBV7-2, with 8 bases aligning to TRBD1. The CDR3 totals 16 residues. J gave up 6 bases and V 5 bases, and 12 bases lay outside the gene matches. Germline V gene lookup returns CDR1 SGHTA and CDR2 FQGNSA. The CDR3 DNA reads TGTGCCAGCAGCCCGGTTGGACAGGGTAATGGTCAGCCCCAGCATTTT. Protein sequence: CASSPVGQGNGQPQHF.

The sample holds a few counts of this clonotype. This chain links TRBV7-8 with TRBJ2-2; perhaps TRBD2 as D (5 bases). Deletions cut 5 bases from V and 10 bases from J, with 11 bases between. Per germline, CDR1 SGHVS and CDR2 FQNEAQ. CDR3 length equals 12 residues. CDR3 DNA sequence: TGTGCCAGCAGCCCGCTGAGGGTGGAGCTGTTTTTT. It yields the protein CASSPLRVELFF.

In its sample, this clonotype was seen a few times. The chain recombines TRBV7-9 with TRBJ2-1; no clear D. The V end was cut by 4 bases, the J end by 9 bases, with 13 bases between. The germline gives CDR1 SEHNR, CDR2 FQNEAQ (reference sequence). The CDR3 has 13 residues. The CDR3 reads CASSSGIYSEQFF. The DNA for the CDR3 is TGTGCCAGCAGCTCCGGAATATATAGTGAGCAGTTCTTC.

This clonotype showed up just a few times. V gene TRBV14 combines with J gene TRBJ2-7, with 7 bases that match TRBD2. This CDR3 has 13 amino acids. V lost 0 bases to trimming and J lost 12 bases; unmatched junction nucleotides: 8. The germline gives CDR1 SGHDN, CDR2 FVKESK. CDR3 DNA: TGTGCCAGCAGCCAAGAATGGGGGGGTACCCCGTACTTC. Translation gives CASSQEWGGTPYF. Full variable domain (rest looked up from reference TRBV14 and TRBJ2-7): EAGVTQFPSHSVIEKGQTVTLRCDPISGHDNLYWYRRVMGKEIKFLLHFVKESKQDESGMPNNRFLAERTGGTYSTLKVQPAELEDSGVYFCASSQEWGGTPYFGPGTRLTVT.